This is a list of T cell receptor beta chains from one sample in a study of T cell responses to AZD1222 COVID-19 vaccine. Measured with immunoSEQ multiplex PCR; TCRdb has only the in-frame clones, and not every one. The table lists roughly 150,000 clones, under 95% of them singletons. The sample was peripheral blood, taken 28 days after the second AZD1222 dose. These receptors were obtained from an adult who received the AZD1222 COVID-19 vaccine. The CDR3 runs from the conserved cysteine through the conserved F or W. D genes are given only for firm matches. Size is omitted from some rows. Given values are once, few, many or a class for expanded clones.

>TRBJ2-3|.|TRBV12-3/TRBV12-4|.
CASGGSTDTQYF
TGTGCCAGCGGGGGCAGCACAGATACGCAGTATTTT
>TRBJ2-1|TRBD2|TRBV7-6|.
CASSSGPGGFNEQFF
TGTGCCAGCAGCTCGGGACCGGGAGGGTTCAATGAGCAGTTCTTC
>TRBJ2-1|.|TRBV2|.
CASRGVAPSNEQFF
TGTGCCAGCAGGGGAGTAGCGCCAAGCAATGAGCAGTTCTTC
>TRBJ1-3|.|TRBV4-3|.
CASSQDGGRGMGNTIYF
TGCGCCAGCAGCCAAGATGGGGGACGGGGAATGGGAAACACCATATATTTT
>TRBJ2-1|.|TRBV4-2|.
CASSLRSGRAGFSDNEQFF
TGTGCCAGCAGCCTTAGGAGCGGGCGGGCGGGTTTTTCCGACAATGAGCAGTTCTTC
>TRBJ1-1|TRBD1|TRBV19|.
CATNRGQGSAEAFF
TGTGCTACAAACAGGGGGCAAGGATCTGCTGAAGCTTTCTTT
>TRBJ2-7|TRBD2|TRBV11-2|.
CASSVTSGSTYEQYF
TGTGCCAGCAGCGTTACTAGCGGGTCAACCTACGAGCAGTACTTC
>TRBJ2-7|.|TRBV28|.
CASSLPAQGQHKPYF
TGTGCCAGCAGTCTCCCTGCTCAGGGGCAACACAAACCATACTTC
>TRBJ1-1|.|TRBV18|once
CASSPEQDTEAFF
TGTGCCAGCTCCCCCGAACAGGACACTGAAGCTTTCTTT
>TRBJ1-1|.|TRBV30|.
CAWSSDSLNTEAFF
TGTGCCTGGAGTTCAGACTCTCTGAACACTGAAGCTTTCTTT
>TRBJ1-6|.|TRBV9|once
CASSAEGKGNNSPLHF
TGTGCCAGCAGCGCGGAGGGCAAGGGAAATAATTCACCCCTCCACTTT
>TRBJ1-1|.|TRBV6-5|.
CASSSPSGGNTEAFF
TGTGCCAGCAGTTCCCCTTCGGGGGGGAACACTGAAGCTTTCTTT
>TRBJ1-1|TRBD1|TRBV29-1|.
CSVRGQGETEAFF
TGCAGCGTCCGGGGACAGGGAGAAACTGAAGCTTTCTTT
>TRBJ1-4|.|TRBV30|.
CARRSSRATNEKLFF
TGTGCCCGCCGGAGCTCCCGGGCCACTAATGAAAAACTGTTTTTT
>TRBJ1-2|.|TRBV5-4|once
CASSLLGHGYTF
TGTGCCAGCAGCCTTTTGGGGCACGGCTACACCTTC
>TRBJ1-2|.|TRBV19|.
CASLTGYGYTF
TGTGCCAGTTTGACAGGTTATGGCTACACCTTC